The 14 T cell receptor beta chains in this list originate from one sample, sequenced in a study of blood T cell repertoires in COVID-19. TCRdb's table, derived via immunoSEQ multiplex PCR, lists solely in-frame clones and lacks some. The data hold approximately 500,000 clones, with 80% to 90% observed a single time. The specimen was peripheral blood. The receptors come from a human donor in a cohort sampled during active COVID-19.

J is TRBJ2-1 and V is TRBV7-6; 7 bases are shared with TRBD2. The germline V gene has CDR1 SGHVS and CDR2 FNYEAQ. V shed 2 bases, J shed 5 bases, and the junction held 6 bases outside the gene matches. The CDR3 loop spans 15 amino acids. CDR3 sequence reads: CASSLLAGVNNEQFF. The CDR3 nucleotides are TGTGCCAGCAGCTTACTCGCGGGAGTAAACAATGAGCAGTTCTTC. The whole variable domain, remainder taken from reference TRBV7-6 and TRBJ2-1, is GAGVSQSPRYKVTKRGQDVALRCDPISGHVSLYWYRQALGQGPEFLTYFNYEAQQDKSGLPNDRFSAERPEGSISTLTIQRTEQRDSAMYRCASSLLAGVNNEQFFGPGTRLTVL.

As DNA, the CDR3 is TGTGCCAGCAGCTTATGGGGGACTAGCTACGAGCAGTACTTC. Protein product: CASSLWGTSYEQYF. The genes are TRBV7-2 and TRBJ2-7, with 8 bases matching TRBD2. The CDR3 is 14 amino acids. V shed 2 bases, J shed 3 bases, and the junction held 3 bases outside the gene matches. Germline CDR1 is SGHTA and CDR2 is FQGNSA.

This chain's CDR3 is CASSSGRRRGAYGYTF. CDR3 DNA sequence: TGTGCCAGCAGTTCAGGGCGCCGACGTGGCGCCTATGGCTACACCTTC. This chain connects TRBV28 to TRBJ1-2; D is perhaps TRBD1 (5 bases). V was shortened by 4 bases and J by 4 bases, with 19 bases between the two germline ends. In germline, CDR1 is MDHEN, CDR2 SYDVKM. CDR3 size: 16 residues.

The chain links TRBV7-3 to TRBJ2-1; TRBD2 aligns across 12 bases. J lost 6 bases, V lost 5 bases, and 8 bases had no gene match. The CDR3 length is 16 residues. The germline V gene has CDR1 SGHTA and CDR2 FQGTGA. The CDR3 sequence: CASSPRLAGVPNEQFF. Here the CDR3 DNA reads TGTGCCAGCAGCCCAAGACTAGCGGGAGTTCCCAATGAGCAGTTCTTC. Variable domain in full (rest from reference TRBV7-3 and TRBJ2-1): GAGVSQTPSNKVTEKGKYVELRCDPISGHTALYWYRQSLGQGPEFLIYFQGTGAADDSGLPNDRFFAVRPEGSVSTLKIQRTERGDSAVYLCASSPRLAGVPNEQFFGPGTRLTVL.

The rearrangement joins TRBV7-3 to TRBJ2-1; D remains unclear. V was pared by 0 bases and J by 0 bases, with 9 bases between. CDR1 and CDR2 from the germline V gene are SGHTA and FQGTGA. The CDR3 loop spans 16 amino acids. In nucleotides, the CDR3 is TGTGCCAGCAGCTTAACGACGACATTCTCCTACAATGAGCAGTTCTTC. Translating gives CASSLTTTFSYNEQFF.

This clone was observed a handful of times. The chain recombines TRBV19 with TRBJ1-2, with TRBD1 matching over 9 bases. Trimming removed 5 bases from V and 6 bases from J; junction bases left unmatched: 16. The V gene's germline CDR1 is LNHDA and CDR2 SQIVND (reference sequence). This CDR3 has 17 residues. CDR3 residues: CASSPERPGQGRDGYTF. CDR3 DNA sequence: TGTGCCAGTAGTCCCGAACGGCCGGGACAGGGAAGGGATGGCTACACCTTC. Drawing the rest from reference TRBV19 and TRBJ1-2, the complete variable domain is DGGITQSPKYLFRKEGQNVTLSCEQNLNHDAMYWYRQDPGQGLRLIYYSQIVNDFQKGDIAEGYSVSREKKESFPLTVTSAQKNPTAFYLCASSPERPGQGRDGYTFGSGTRLTVV.

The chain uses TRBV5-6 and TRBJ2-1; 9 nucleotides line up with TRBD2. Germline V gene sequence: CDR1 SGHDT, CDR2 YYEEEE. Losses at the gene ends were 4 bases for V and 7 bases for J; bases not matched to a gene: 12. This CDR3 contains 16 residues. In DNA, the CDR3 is TGTGCCAGCAGCGTACAGGGAAGCGGGAGGTCGAATGAGCAGTTCTTC. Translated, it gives CASSVQGSGRSNEQFF.

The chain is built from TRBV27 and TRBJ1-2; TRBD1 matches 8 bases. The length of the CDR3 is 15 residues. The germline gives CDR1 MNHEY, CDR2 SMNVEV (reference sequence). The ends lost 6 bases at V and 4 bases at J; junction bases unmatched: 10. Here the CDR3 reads CASSSTGTGSYGYTF. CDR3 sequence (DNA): TGTGCCAGCAGCTCTACCGGGACAGGTAGCTATGGCTACACCTTC.

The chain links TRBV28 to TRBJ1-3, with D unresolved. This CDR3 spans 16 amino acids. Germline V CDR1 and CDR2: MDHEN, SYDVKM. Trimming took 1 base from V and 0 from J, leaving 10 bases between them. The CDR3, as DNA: TGTGCCAGCAGTTTATTCGCGGGGATCTCTGGAAACACCATATATTTT. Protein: CASSLFAGISGNTIYF.

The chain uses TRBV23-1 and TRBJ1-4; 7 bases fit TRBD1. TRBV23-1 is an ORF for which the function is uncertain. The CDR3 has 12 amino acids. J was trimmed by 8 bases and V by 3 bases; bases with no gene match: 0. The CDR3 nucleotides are TGCGCCAGCAGTCAGACAGGGGAAAAACTGTTTTTT. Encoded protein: CASSQTGEKLFF.

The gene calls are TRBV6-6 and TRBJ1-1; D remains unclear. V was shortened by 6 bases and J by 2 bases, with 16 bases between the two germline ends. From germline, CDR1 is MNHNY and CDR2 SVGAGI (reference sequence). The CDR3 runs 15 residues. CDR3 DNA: TGTGCCAGCAGGCGAAGCCAGGATACCAACACTGAAGCTTTCTTT. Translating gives CASRRSQDTNTEAFF.

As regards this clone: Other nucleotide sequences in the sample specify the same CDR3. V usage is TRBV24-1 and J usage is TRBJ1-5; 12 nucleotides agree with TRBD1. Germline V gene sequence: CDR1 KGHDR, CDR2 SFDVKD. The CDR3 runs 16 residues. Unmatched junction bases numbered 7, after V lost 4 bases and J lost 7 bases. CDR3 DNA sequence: TGTGCCACCAGTGACCCGGGACAGGGGGCTGGGCAGCCCCAGCATTTT. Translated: CATSDPGQGAGQPQHF.

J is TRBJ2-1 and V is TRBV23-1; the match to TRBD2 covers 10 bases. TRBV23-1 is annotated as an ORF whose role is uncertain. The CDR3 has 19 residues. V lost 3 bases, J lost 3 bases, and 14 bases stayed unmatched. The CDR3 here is CASSQGVPSGSVFYNEQFF. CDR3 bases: TGCGCCAGCAGTCAGGGTGTGCCTAGCGGGAGCGTCTTCTACAATGAGCAGTTCTTC.

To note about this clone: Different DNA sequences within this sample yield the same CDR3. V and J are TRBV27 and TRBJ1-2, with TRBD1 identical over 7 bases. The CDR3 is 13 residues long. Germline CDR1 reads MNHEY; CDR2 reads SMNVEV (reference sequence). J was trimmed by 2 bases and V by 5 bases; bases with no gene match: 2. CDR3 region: CASSVTGNYGYTF. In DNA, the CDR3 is TGTGCCAGCAGTGTGACAGGGAACTATGGCTACACCTTC.